The clone carrying this TCR beta chain was counted a single time. Its antigen is not identified. All donors participated as healthy donors of bone marrow. The germline V gene encodes CDR1 SGHDN and CDR2 FVKESK. V trimming: 4 bases; J trimming: 3 bases; junction bases outside the gene matches: 10. The CDR3 totals 16 residues. The PCR used 60 Vbeta and 13 Jbeta primers. The protocol was immunoSEQ multiplex PCR, while the TCRdb copy is restricted to in-frame clones and leaves out a portion. The sample holds approximately 240,000 clones; more than 85% are singletons and the top ten take 0.9% to 1.1%. The record originates from a study of cytomegalovirus exposure and HLA in healthy donors. Looking at the study overall: Within an early data release were tens of millions of unique TCRs drawn from HLA-typed donors. Study-wide results and caveats: Sequencing likely produced, as an artifact, a cluster of highly shared sequence variants.

The sample taken for sequencing was PBMCs. This TCR was recovered from a woman aged 18 to 35 in good health and CMV-seronegative. This chain joins TRBV14 and TRBJ1-2; 8 nucleotides agree with TRBD1. CDR3 nucleotide sequence: TGTGCCAGCAGCCCCGACAGGGGATTTTTCTACTATGGCTACACCTTC. This encodes CASSPDRGFFYYGYTF.